This TCR beta chain originates from a study of CD8+CD57+ T cells in acquired aplastic anemia. Whole-study context: Each DNA sample taken from sorted CD4+ and CD8+ cells came to 3 to 4 ug on average.

The study's findings and limits: Nearly 30 CD8+ CDR3 sequences were shared between patients and controls. Researchers reported that CD8+ Simpson's diversity was not significantly different in patients versus controls.

About this clonotype: No antigen is known for it.

Sequencing involved patients with CD8+CD57+ cell expansion previously shown by flow cytometry. Patients were untreated when blood was sampled. The template for TCR beta VDJ and CDR3 sequence profiling was genomic DNA. Via MiXCR, TCRdb re-called the reads, giving one row per CDR3 protein. Among under 250,000 distinct CDR3 sequences listed, 55% to 65% were seen once. The sequence was collected from a human donor with aplastic anemia. Sequencing was carried out using sorted CD4+, CD8+, or CD8+CD57+ T cells (not recorded which) from PBMCs.

CDR3 nucleotide sequence: TGTGCCACCAGCGTTTTACAGGGTAGGACTGAAGCTTTCTTT. Encoded protein: CATSVLQGRTEAFF. This chain uses TRBV15 with TRBJ1-1, with a possible D match to TRBD1 (6 bases). Germline loops: CDR1 LNHNV, CDR2 YYDKDF (reference sequence). V shed 5 bases and J shed 5 bases, with 15 bases lying between them. This CDR3 comprises 14 residues.